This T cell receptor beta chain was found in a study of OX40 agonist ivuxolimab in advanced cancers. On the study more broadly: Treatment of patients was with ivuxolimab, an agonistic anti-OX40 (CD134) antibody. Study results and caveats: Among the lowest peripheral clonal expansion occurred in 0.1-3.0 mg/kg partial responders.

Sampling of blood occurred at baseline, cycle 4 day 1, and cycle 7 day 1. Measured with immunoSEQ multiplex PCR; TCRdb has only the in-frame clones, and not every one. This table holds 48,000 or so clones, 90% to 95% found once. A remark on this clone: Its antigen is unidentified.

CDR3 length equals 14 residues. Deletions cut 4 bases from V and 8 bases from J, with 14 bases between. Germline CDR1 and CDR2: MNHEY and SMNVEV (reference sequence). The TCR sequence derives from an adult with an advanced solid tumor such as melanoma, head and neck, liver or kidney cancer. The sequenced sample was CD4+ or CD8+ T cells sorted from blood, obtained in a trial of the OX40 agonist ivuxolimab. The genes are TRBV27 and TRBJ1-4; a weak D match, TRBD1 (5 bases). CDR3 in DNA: TGTGCCAGCAGTTGGGACCCGCGGGGCGAAAAACTGTTTTTT. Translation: CASSWDPRGEKLFF. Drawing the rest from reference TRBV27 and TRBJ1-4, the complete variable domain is EAQVTQNPRYLITVTGKKLTVTCSQNMNHEYMSWYRQDPGLGLRQIYYSMNVEVTDKGDVPEGYKVSRKEKRNFPLILESPSPNQTSLYFCASSWDPRGEKLFFGSGTQLSVL.